This TCR beta chain derives from a study of cytomegalovirus exposure and HLA in healthy donors. Study results and limitations: A later analysis appeared to link common viral pathogens to several of the most significant clusters. A later analysis linked a missense variant in DCLRE1C to the trimming of TCR beta V and J genes.

In the case of this clone: Its target is not known.

In the PCR, 60 Vbeta and 13 Jbeta primers were used. The protocol was immunoSEQ multiplex PCR, while the TCRdb copy is restricted to in-frame clones and leaves out a portion. The table shows 150,000 to 200,000 clones, with over 70% occurring only once. CDR1 LNHDA and CDR2 SQIVND come from the germline V gene (reference sequence). The CDR3 totals 11 residues. V was trimmed by 7 bases and J by 5 bases, leaving 6 bases between them. Sequenced: PBMCs. This TCR was sampled from a woman in her late teens or twenties in good health and CMV-seropositive. The gene calls are TRBV19 and TRBJ1-3; D uncertain. For the CDR3, the DNA is TGTGCCAGTATTGACAGAAACACCATATATTTT. It translates to CASIDRNTIYF.